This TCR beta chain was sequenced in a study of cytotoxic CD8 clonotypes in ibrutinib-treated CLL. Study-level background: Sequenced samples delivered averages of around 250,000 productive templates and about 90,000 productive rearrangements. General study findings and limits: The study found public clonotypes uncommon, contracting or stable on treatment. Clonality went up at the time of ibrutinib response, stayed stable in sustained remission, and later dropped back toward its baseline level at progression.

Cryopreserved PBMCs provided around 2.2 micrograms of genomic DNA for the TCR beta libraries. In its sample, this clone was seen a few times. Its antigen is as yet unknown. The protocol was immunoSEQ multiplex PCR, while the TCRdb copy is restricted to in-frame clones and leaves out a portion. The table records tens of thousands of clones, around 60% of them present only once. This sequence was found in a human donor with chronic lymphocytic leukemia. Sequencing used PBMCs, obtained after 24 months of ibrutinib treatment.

This CDR3 is CASSFRVYGYTF. CDR3 in DNA: TGTGCCAGCAGTTTCCGTGTCTATGGCTACACCTTC. This rearrangement joins TRBV28 to TRBJ1-2, with D unclear. Trimming removed 3 bases at V and 4 bases at J, with 6 bases between. Germline lookup yields CDR1 MDHEN and CDR2 SYDVKM. The CDR3 sequence is 12 residues long.